The rows below give T cell receptor beta chains drawn from one sample of a study of HIV-infected children after antiretroviral therapy interruption. Via MiXCR, TCRdb re-called the 3' RACE reads, giving one row per CDR3 protein. The table has fewer than 50,000 distinct CDR3 sequences, 4.3% seen once; the top ten hold roughly 0.7%. This specimen consisted of CD45RA+ CD4+ T cells from PBMCs, pooled from several time points, obtained from a donor given antiretroviral therapy, either interrupted or continuous. The receptors here all came from a pool of human donors with HIV. CDR3s include the opening cysteine and the closing phenylalanine or tryptophan. Each record gives: clone size, D gene, V gene, J gene, CDR3 protein, CDR3 DNA. A D gene is named only where the DNA matches it firmly. A row's size may be missing; if present it is once, few, many or a size class.

few	NA	TRBV7-4	TRBJ2-2	CASSLVPENTGELFF	TGTGCCAGCAGCTTAGTACCCGAGAACACCGGGGAGCTGTTTTTT
many	NA	TRBV9	TRBJ1-6	CASSVSVAYNSPLHF	TGTGCCAGCAGCGTATCGGTCGCCTATAATTCACCCCTCCACTTT
many	NA	TRBV6-5	TRBJ1-1	CASSYRGQGTEAFF	TGTGCCAGCAGTTACCGTGGGCAGGGCACTGAAGCTTTCTTT
many	NA	TRBV5-1	TRBJ2-7	CASSLAGGEYEQYF	TGCGCCAGCAGCTTGGCAGGCGGAGAGTACGAGCAGTACTTC
few	NA	TRBV9	TRBJ2-7	CASSVGGLSYEQYF	TGTGCCAGCAGCGTTGGGGGACTCTCCTACGAGCAGTACTTC
few	TRBD2	TRBV7-3	TRBJ2-2	CASSLVAGNTGELFF	TGTGCCAGCAGCTTGGTAGCGGGGAACACCGGGGAGCTGTTTTTT
many	TRBD2	TRBV20-1	TRBJ2-7	CSARDGTSGGTSLEQYF	TGCAGTGCTAGAGATGGGACTAGCGGGGGGACATCTCTCGAGCAGTACTTC
many	NA	TRBV5-4	TRBJ2-5	CASSPEWAGSETQYF	TGTGCCAGCAGCCCAGAATGGGCGGGATCAGAGACCCAGTACTTC
NA	NA	TRBV20-1	TRBJ1-1	CSAYEGWAEAFF	TGCAGTGCTTATGAGGGATGGGCTGAAGCTTTCTTT
many	NA	TRBV29-1	TRBJ2-3	CSVDPGTDTQYF	TGCAGCGTTGATCCAGGCACAGATACGCAGTATTTT
many	NA	TRBV20-1	TRBJ2-5	CSARVIRNQETQYF	TGCAGTGCTAGAGTGATTAGAAACCAAGAGACCCAGTACTTC
many	NA	TRBV9	TRBJ2-5	CASSGSSGGETQYF	TGTGCCAGCAGCGGGTCCTCCGGAGGGGAGACCCAGTACTTC
many	NA	TRBV10-3	TRBJ2-1	CAIRGGSGGNEQFF	TGTGCCATAAGGGGGGGGTCGGGAGGTAATGAGCAGTTCTTC
few	NA	TRBV5-1	TRBJ1-2	CASSLDTAYGYTF	TGCGCCAGCAGCTTGGACACGGCCTATGGCTACACCTTC
many	TRBD2	TRBV5-1	TRBJ2-5	CASSLLIAGDQETQYF	TGCGCCAGCAGCTTGTTAATAGCGGGAGACCAAGAGACCCAGTACTTC
NA	NA	TRBV6-6	TRBJ2-3	CASSYPELISSTDTQYF	TGTGCCAGCAGTTATCCCGAACTTATTTCTAGCACAGATACGCAGTATTTT
few	NA	TRBV20-1	TRBJ2-7	CSASQGGTYEQYF	TGCAGTGCTAGTCAGGGTGGTACCTACGAGCAGTACTTC
many	TRBD1	TRBV20-1	TRBJ2-5	CSAGTGGMGGETQYF	TGCAGTGCTGGGACAGGGGGTATGGGAGGAGAGACCCAGTACTTC
many	NA	TRBV24-1	TRBJ1-2	CATSDLSGDGYTF	TGTGCCACCAGTGATTTGTCAGGGGACGGCTACACCTTC
many	NA	TRBV28	TRBJ1-4	CASSFVREKLFF	TGTGCCAGCAGTTTTGTGAGGGAAAAACTGTTTTTT
NA	TRBD1	TRBV20-1	TRBJ2-2	CSARPRDRVGTGELFF	TGCAGTGCTAGACCCCGGGACAGGGTGGGCACCGGGGAGCTGTTTTTT
few	NA	TRBV28	TRBJ1-5	CASSLDRQGGQPQHF	TGTGCCAGCAGTTTAGATAGGCAGGGAGGGCAGCCCCAGCATTTT
NA	NA	TRBV7-2	TRBJ2-1	CASSLDLPAGEQFF	TGTGCCAGCAGCTTAGATCTCCCCGCGGGGGAGCAGTTCTTC
many	TRBD1	TRBV11-3	TRBJ1-2	CASSRDSYGYTF	TGTGCCAGCAGTCGGGACAGCTATGGCTACACCTTC
many	NA	TRBV6-1	TRBJ1-5	CASSEMGLGNQPQHF	TGTGCCAGCAGTGAGATGGGGCTGGGGAATCAGCCCCAGCATTTT
NA	NA	TRBV6-1	TRBJ2-3	CASSPGTGDTQYF	TGTGCCAGCAGTCCGGGGACGGGGGATACGCAGTATTTT
NA	TRBD1	TRBV6-1	TRBJ1-2	CASGPGQHPYDYTF	TGTGCCAGCGGACCGGGACAGCACCCCTATGACTACACCTTC
NA	TRBD1	TRBV4-1	TRBJ2-1	CASSPRTGQYNEQFF	TGCGCCAGCAGCCCCCGGACAGGGCAGTACAATGAGCAGTTCTTC
NA	TRBD2	TRBV4-1	TRBJ2-7	CASSQDSGSEQYF	TGCGCCAGCAGCCAAGATAGCGGGAGCGAGCAGTACTTC
many	NA	TRBV29-1	TRBJ2-3	CSVEALDVMKSNF	TGCAGCGTTGAAGCCCTGGACGTGATGAAATCGAATTTT
NA	TRBD1	TRBV29-1	TRBJ1-2	CSVNLQGAGSGYTF	TGCAGCGTTAATCTACAGGGGGCTGGCAGCGGCTACACCTTC
many	NA	TRBV28	TRBJ2-7	CASRPGAASSYEQYF	TGTGCCAGCAGGCCAGGGGCCGCCTCCTCCTACGAGCAGTACTTC